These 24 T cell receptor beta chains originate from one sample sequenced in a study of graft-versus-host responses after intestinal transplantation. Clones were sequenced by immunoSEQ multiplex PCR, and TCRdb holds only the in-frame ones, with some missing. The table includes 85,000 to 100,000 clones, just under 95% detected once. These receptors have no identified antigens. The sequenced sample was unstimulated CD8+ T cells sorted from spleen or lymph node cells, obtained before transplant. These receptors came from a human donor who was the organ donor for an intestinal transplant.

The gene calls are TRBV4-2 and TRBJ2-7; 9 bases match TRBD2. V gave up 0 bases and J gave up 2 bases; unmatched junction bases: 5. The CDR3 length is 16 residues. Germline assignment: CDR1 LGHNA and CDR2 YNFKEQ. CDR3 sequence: CASSQEAAGGPYEQYF. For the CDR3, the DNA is TGTGCCAGCAGCCAAGAAGCGGCGGGGGGGCCCTACGAGCAGTACTTC.

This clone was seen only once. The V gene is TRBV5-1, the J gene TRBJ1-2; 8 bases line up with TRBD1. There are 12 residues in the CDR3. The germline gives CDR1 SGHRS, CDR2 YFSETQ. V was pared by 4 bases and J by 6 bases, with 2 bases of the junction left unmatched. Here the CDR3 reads CASSQGADGYTF. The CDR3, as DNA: TGCGCCAGCAGCCAGGGGGCGGATGGCTACACCTTC. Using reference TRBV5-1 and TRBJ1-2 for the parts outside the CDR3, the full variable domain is KAGVTQTPRYLIKTRGQQVTLSCSPISGHRSVSWYQQTPGQGLQFLFEYFSETQRNKGNFPGRFSGRQFSNSRSEMNVSTLELGDSALYLCASSQGADGYTFGSGTRLTVV.

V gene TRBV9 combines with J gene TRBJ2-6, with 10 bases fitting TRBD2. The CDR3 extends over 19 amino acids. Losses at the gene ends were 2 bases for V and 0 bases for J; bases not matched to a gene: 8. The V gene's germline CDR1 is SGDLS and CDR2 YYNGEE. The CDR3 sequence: CASSVPTSGTLSGANVLTF. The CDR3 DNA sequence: TGTGCCAGCAGCGTCCCCACTAGCGGGACGCTCTCTGGGGCCAACGTCCTGACTTTC.

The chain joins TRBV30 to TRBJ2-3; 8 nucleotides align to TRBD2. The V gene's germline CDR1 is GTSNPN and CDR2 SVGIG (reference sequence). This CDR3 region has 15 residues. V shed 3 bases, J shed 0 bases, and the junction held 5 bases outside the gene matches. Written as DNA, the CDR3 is TGTGCCTGGAGCCCCGCTAGCGGGAGCACAGATACGCAGTATTTT. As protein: CAWSPASGSTDTQYF.

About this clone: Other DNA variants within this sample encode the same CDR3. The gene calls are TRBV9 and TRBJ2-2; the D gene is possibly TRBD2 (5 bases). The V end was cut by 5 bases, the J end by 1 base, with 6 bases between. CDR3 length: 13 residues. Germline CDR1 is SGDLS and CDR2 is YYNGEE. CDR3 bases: TGTGCCAGCAGGAGCGGGAACACCGGGGAGCTGTTTTTT. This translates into CASRSGNTGELFF. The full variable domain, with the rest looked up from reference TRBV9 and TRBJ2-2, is DSGVTQTPKHLITATGQRVTLRCSPRSGDLSVYWYQQSLDQGLQFLIQYYNGEERAKGNILERFSAQQFPDLHSELNLSSLELGDSALYFCASRSGNTGELFFGEGSRLTVL.

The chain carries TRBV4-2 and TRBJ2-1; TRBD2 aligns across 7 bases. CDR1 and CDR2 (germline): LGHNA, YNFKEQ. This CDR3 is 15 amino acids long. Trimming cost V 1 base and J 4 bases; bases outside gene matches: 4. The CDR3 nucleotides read TGTGCCAGCAGCCAAGTAGCGGGTTATTACAATGAGCAGTTCTTC. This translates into CASSQVAGYYNEQFF.

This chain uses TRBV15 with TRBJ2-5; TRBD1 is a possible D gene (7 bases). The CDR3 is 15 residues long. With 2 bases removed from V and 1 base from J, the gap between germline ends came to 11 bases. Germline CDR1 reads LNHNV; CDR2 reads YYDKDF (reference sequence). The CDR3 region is CATSRRRDSQETQYF. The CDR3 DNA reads TGTGCCACCAGCAGAAGGCGGGACAGCCAAGAGACCCAGTACTTC.

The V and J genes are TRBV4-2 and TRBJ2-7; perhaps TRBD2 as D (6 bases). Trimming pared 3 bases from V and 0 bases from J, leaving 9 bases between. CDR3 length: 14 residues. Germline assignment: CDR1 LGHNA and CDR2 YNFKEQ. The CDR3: CASSHSGSSYEQYF. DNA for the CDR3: TGTGCCAGCAGCCATAGCGGAAGCTCCTACGAGCAGTACTTC.

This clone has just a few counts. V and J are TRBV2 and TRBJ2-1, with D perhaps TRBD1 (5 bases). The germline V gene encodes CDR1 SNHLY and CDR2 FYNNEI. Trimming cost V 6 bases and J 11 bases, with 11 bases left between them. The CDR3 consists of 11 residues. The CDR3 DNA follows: TGTGCCAGCAGAGTCACAGGCAAGCAGTTCTTC. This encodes CASRVTGKQFF.

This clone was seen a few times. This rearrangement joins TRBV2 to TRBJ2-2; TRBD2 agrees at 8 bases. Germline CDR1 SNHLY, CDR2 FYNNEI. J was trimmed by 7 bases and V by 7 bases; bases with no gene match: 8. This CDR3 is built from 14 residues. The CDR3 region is CASIRAGVVGELFF. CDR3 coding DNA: TGTGCCAGCATTAGAGCGGGAGTGGTCGGGGAGCTGTTTTTT.

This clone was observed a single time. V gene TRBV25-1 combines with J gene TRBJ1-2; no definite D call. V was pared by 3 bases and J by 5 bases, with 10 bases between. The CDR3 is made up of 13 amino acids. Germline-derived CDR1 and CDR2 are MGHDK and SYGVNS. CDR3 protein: CASSDGRPYGYTF. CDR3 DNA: TGTGCCAGCAGTGACGGCAGGCCATATGGCTACACCTTC.

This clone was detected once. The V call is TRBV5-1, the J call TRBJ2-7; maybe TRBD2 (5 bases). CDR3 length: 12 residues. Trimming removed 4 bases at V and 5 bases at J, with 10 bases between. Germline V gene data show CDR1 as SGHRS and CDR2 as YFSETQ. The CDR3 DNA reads TGCGCCAGCAGCCTACTAGGTGACGAGCAGTACTTC. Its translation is CASSLLGDEQYF.

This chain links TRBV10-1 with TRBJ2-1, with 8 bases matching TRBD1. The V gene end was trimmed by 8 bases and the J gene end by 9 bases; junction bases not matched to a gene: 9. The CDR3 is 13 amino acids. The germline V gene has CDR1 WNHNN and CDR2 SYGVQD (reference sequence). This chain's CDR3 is CASLGQGAREQFF. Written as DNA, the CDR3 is TGCGCCAGCCTCGGACAGGGAGCGCGTGAGCAGTTCTTC.

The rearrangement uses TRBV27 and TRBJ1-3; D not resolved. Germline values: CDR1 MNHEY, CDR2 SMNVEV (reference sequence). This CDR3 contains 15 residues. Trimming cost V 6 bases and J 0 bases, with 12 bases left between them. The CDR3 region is CASSASGNSGNTIYF. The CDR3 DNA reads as TGTGCCAGCAGCGCCTCGGGTAACTCTGGAAACACCATATATTTT.

CDR3 in DNA: TGTGCCAGCAGCTTCGGGGGTTTCGGGGAGCTGTTTTTT. This codes for CASSFGGFGELFF. V is TRBV5-6 and J is TRBJ2-2; a weak D match, TRBD2 (6 bases). From germline, CDR1 is SGHDT and CDR2 YYEEEE. Trimming cost V 2 bases and J 7 bases, with 9 bases left between them. The CDR3 has 13 residues.

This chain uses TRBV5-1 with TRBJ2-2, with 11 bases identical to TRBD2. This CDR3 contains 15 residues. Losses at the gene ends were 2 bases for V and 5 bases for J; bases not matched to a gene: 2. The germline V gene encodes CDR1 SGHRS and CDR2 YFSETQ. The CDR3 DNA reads TGCGCCAGCAGCTTACTAGCGGGAGAAACCGGGGAGCTGTTTTTT. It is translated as CASSLLAGETGELFF.

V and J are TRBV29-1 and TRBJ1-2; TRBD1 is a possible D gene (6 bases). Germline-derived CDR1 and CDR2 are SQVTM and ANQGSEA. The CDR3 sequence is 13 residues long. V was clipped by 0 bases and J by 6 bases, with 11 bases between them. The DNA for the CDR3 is TGCAGCGTTGAAGATTGGGCAGGGGATGGCTACACCTTC. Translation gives CSVEDWAGDGYTF. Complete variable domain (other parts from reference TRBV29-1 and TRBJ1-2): SAVISQKPSRDICQRGTSLTIQCQVDSQVTMMFWYRQQPGQSLTLIATANQGSEATYESGFVIDKFPISRPNLTFSTLTVSNMSPEDSSIYLCSVEDWAGDGYTFGSGTRLTVV.

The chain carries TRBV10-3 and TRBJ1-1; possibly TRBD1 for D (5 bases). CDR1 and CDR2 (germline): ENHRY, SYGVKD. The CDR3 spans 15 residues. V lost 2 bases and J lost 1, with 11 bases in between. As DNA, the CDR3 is TGTGCCATCAGTGAGCCAGAGACAGAGAACACTGAAGCTTTCTTT. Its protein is CAISEPETENTEAFF.

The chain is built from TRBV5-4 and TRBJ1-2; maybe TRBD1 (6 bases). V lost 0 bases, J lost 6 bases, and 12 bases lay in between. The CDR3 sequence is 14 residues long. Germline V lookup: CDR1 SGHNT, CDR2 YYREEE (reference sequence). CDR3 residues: CASSLAQGNDGYTF. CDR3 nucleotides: TGTGCCAGCAGCTTGGCACAGGGCAACGATGGCTACACCTTC.

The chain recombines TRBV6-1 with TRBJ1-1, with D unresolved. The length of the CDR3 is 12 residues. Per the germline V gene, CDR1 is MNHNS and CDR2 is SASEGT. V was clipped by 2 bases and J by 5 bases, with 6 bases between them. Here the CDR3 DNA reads TGTGCCAGCAGTGAAAGTCGGACTGAAGCTTTCTTT. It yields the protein CASSESRTEAFF.

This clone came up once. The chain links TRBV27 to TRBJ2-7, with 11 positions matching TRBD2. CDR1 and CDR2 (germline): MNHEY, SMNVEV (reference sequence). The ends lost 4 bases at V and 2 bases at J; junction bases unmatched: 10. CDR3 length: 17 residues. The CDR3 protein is CASSSILLAGAPYEQYF. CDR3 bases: TGTGCCAGCAGTTCCATACTACTAGCGGGAGCTCCCTACGAGCAGTACTTC.

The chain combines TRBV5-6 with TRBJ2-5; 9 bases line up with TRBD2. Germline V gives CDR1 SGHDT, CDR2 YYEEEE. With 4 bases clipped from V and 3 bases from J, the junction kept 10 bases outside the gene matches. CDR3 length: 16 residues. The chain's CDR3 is CASSPGPSGAKETQYF. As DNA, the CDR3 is TGTGCCAGCAGCCCAGGACCTAGCGGGGCCAAAGAGACCCAGTACTTC.

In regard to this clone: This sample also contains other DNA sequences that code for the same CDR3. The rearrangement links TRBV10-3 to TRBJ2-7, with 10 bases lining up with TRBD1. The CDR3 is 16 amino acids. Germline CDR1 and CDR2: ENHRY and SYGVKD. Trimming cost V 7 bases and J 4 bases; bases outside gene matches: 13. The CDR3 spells CAITTSRDRGLYEQYF. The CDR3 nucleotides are TGTGCCATCACCACCTCTCGGGACAGGGGCCTGTACGAGCAGTACTTC.

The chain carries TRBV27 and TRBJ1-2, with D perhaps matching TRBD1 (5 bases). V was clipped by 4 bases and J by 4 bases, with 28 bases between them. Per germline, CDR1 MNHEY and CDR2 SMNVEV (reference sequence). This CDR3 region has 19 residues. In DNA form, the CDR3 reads TGTGCCAGCAGTTCTTGGTTTAGGACCCCAAGGGGTTGGACCTATGGCTACACCTTC. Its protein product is CASSSWFRTPRGWTYGYTF.